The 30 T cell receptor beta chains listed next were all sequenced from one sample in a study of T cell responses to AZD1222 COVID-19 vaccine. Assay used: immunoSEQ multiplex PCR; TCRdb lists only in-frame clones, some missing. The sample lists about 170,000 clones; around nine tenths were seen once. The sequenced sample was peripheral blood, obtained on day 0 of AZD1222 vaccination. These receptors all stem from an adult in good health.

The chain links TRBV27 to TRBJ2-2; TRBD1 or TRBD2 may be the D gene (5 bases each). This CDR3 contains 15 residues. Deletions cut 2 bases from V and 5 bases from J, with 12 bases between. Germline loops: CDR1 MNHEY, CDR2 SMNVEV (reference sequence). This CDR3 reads CASSLEGPETGELFF. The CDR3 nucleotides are TGTGCCAGCAGTTTAGAGGGACCGGAAACCGGGGAGCTGTTTTTT.

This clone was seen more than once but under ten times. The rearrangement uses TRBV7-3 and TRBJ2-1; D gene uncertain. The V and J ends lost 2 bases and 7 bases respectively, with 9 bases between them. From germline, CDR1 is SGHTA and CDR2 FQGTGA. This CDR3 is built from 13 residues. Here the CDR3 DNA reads TGTGCCAGCAGCTTACTTAAGGAGAATGAGCAGTTCTTC. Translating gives CASSLLKENEQFF.

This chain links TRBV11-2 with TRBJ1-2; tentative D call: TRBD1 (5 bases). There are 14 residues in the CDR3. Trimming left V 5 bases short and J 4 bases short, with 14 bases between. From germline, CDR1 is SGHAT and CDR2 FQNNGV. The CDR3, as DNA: TGTGCCAGCAGCCCCCCCGGGGGGGGCTATGGCTACACCTTC. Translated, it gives CASSPPGGGYGYTF.

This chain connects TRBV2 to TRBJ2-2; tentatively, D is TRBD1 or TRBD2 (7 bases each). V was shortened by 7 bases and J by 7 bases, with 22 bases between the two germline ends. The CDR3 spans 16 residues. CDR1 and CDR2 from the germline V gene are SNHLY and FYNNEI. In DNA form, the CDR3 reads TGTGCCAGCACTGCTCAGGGGGGGCCTGGTAGCGGGGAGCTGTTTTTT. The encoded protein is CASTAQGGPGSGELFF.

In nucleotides, the CDR3 is TGTGCCAGCAGCACCGACAGGGGATCGGATACGCAGTATTTT. It specifies CASSTDRGSDTQYF. The chain employs TRBV7-9 and TRBJ2-3; 8 nucleotides agree with TRBD1. Germline V gene sequence: CDR1 SEHNR, CDR2 FQNEAQ (reference sequence). CDR3 size: 14 residues. Losses at the gene ends were 5 bases for V and 6 bases for J; bases not matched to a gene: 7.

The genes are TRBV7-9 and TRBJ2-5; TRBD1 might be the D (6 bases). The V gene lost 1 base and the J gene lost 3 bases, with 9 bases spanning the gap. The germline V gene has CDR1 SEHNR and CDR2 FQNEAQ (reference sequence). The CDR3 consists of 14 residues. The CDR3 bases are TGTGCCAGCAGCTTAGGCGGACAGAAAGAGACCCAGTACTTC. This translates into CASSLGGQKETQYF.

CDR3 loop: CASSLGQGFGFYEQYF. The CDR3 DNA reads as TGTGCCAGCAGTTTAGGACAGGGATTTGGCTTCTACGAGCAGTACTTC. V usage is TRBV2 and J usage is TRBJ2-7, with TRBD1 identical over 8 bases. V shed 5 bases, J shed 3 bases, and the junction held 12 bases outside the gene matches. The CDR3 has 16 residues. Germline values: CDR1 SNHLY, CDR2 FYNNEI.

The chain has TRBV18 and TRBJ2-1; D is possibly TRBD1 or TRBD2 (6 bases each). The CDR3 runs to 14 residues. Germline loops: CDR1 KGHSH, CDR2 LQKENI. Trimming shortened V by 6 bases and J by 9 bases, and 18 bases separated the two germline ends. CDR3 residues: CASSQDSGGGEQFF. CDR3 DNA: TGTGCCAGCTCCCAGGACTCAGGAGGGGGTGAGCAGTTCTTC.

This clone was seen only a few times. The CDR3 is CASRTLTFGQRDEKLFF. In nucleotides, the CDR3 is TGTGCCAGCAGGACTTTAACCTTCGGGCAACGGGATGAAAAACTGTTTTTT. The V gene is TRBV2, the J gene TRBJ1-4, with D unresolved. V gave up 6 bases and J gave up 6 bases, with 23 bases separating them. CDR1 is SNHLY and CDR2 is FYNNEI in the germline V gene. The CDR3 consists of 17 residues. Complete variable domain (other parts from reference TRBV2 and TRBJ1-4): EPEVTQTPSHQVTQMGQEVILRCVPISNHLYFYWYRQILGQKVEFLVSFYNNEISEKSEIFDDQFSVERPDGSNFTLKIRSTKLEDSAMYFCASRTLTFGQRDEKLFFGSGTQLSVL.

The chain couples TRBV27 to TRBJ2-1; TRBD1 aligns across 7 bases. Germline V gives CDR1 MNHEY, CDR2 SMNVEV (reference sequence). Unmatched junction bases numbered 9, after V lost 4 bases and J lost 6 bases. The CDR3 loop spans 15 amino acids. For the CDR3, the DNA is TGTGCCAGCAGTTGGGACAGAAATCTGGCCAATGAGCAGTTCTTC. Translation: CASSWDRNLANEQFF.

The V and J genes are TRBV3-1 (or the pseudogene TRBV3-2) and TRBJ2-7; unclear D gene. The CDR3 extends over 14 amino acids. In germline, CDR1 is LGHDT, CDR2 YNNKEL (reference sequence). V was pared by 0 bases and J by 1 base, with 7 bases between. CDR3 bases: TGTGCCAGCAGCCAAGAACAACAGTCCTACGAGCAGTACTTC. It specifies CASSQEQQSYEQYF.

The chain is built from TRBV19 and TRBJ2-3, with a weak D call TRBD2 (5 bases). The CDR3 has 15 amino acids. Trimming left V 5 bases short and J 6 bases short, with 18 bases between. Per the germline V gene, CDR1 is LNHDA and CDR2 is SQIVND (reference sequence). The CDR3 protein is CASSPEGIPRDTQYF. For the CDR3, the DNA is TGTGCCAGTAGTCCAGAGGGAATTCCCCGGGATACGCAGTATTTT.

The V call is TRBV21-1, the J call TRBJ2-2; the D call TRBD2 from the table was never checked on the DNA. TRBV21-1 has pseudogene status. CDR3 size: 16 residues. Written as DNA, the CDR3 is TGTGCCAGCAGCAAAATGCAAGCGGGAGGATCCGGGGAGCTGTTTTTT. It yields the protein CASSKMQAGGSGELFF.

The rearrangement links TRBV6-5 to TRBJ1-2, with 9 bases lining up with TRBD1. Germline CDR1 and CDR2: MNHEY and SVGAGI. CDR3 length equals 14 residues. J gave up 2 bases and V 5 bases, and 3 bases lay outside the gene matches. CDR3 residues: CASSRDRDNYGYTF. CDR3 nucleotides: TGTGCCAGCAGTCGGGACAGGGACAACTATGGCTACACCTTC.

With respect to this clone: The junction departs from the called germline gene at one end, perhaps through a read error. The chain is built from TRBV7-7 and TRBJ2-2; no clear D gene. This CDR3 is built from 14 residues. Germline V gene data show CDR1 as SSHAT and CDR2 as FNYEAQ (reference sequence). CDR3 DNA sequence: TGTGCTAGCAGCCTTCGGTCGAACACCGGGGAGCTGTTTTTT. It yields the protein CASSLRSNTGELFF. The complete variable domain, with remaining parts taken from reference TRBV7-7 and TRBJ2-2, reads GAGVSQSPRYKVTKRGQDVTLRCDPISSHATLYWYQQALGQGPEFLTYFNYEAQPDKSGLPSDRFSAERPEGSISTLTIQRTEQRDSAMYRCASSLRSNTGELFFGEGSRLTVL.

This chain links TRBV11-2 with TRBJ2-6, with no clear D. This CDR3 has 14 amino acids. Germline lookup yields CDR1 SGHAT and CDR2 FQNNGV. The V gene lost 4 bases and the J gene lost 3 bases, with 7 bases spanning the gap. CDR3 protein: CASSSWGGANVLTF. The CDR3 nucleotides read TGTGCCAGCAGCTCGTGGGGTGGGGCCAACGTCCTGACTTTC.

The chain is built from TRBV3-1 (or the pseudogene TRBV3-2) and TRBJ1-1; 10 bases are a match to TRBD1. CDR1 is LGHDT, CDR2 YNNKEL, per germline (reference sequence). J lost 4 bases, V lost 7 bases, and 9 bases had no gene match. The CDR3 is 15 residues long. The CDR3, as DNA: TGTGCCAGCACCGACAGGGGGCAAGGGGGCACTGAAGCTTTCTTT. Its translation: CASTDRGQGGTEAFF.

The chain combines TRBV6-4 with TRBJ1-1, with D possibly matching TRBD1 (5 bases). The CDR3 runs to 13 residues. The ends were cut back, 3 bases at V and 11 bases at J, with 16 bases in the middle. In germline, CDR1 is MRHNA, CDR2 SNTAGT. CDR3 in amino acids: CASSERIGARAFF. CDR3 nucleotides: TGTGCCAGCAGTGAAAGGATTGGGGCGAGGGCTTTCTTT.

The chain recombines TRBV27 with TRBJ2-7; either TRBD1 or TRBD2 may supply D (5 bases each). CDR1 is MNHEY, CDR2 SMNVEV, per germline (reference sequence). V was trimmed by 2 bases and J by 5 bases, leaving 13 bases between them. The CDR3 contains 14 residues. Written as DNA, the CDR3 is TGTGCCAGCAGTTTAGGGCCCCGAGGGGACGAGCAGTACTTC. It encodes CASSLGPRGDEQYF.

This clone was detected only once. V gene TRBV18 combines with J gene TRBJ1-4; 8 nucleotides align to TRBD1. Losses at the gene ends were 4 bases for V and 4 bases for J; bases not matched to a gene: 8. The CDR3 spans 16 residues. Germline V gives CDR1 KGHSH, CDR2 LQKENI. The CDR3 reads CASSLLTGQVNEKLFF. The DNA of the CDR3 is TGTGCCAGCTCACTACTTACGGGACAGGTTAATGAAAAACTGTTTTTT.

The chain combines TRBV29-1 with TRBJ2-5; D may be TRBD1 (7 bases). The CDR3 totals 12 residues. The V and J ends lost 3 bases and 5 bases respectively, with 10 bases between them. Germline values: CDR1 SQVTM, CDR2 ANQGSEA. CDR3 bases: TGCAGCGTTGATCCAGGGGGGGAGACCCAGTACTTC. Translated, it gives CSVDPGGETQYF.

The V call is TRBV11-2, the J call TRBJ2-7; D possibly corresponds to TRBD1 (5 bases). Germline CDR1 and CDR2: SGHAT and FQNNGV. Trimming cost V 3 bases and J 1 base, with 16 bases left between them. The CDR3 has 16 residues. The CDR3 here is CASSLDGAGWSYEQYF. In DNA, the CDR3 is TGTGCCAGCAGCTTGGATGGGGCAGGGTGGTCCTACGAGCAGTACTTC.

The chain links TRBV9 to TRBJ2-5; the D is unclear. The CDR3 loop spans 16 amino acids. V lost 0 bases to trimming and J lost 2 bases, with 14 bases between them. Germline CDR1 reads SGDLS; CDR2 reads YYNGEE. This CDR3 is CASSVEAREIQETQYF. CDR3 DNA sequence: TGTGCCAGCAGCGTAGAGGCCAGAGAAATTCAAGAGACCCAGTACTTC.

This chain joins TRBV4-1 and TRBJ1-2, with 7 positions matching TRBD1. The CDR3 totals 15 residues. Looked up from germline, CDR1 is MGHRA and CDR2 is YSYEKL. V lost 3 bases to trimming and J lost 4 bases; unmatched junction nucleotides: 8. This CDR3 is CASSQDAGGTYGYTF. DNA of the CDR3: TGCGCCAGCAGCCAGGACGCAGGGGGAACCTATGGCTACACCTTC.

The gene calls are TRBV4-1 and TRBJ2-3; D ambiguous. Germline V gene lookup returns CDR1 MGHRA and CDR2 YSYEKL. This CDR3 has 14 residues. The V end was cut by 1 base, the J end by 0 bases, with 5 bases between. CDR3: CASSQGGSTDTQYF. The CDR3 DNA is TGCGCCAGCAGCCAAGGCGGTAGCACAGATACGCAGTATTTT.

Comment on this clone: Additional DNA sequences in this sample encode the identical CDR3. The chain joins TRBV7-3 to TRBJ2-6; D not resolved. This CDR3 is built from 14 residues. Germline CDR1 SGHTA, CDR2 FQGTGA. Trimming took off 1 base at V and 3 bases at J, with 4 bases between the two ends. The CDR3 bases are TGTGCCAGCAGCTTAAGCAGTGGGGCCAACGTCCTGACTTTC. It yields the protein CASSLSSGANVLTF.

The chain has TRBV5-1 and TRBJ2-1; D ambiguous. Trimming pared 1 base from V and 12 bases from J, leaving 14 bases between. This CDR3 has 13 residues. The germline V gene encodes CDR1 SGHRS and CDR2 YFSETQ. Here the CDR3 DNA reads TGCGCCAGCAGCTTGTATGGTGAAGACACGCAGTTCTTC. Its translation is CASSLYGEDTQFF.

The CDR3 nucleotides are TGTGCCAGCAGCCAAGATAGACTCCTATCCAATGAGCAGTTCTTC. Residues: CASSQDRLLSNEQFF. The gene calls are TRBV14 and TRBJ2-1, with unresolved D. CDR3 length equals 15 residues. V lost 0 bases to trimming and J lost 6 bases, with 12 bases between them. Germline lookup yields CDR1 SGHDN and CDR2 FVKESK. The whole variable domain, remainder taken from reference TRBV14 and TRBJ2-1, is EAGVTQFPSHSVIEKGQTVTLRCDPISGHDNLYWYRRVMGKEIKFLLHFVKESKQDESGMPNNRFLAERTGGTYSTLKVQPAELEDSGVYFCASSQDRLLSNEQFFGPGTRLTVL.

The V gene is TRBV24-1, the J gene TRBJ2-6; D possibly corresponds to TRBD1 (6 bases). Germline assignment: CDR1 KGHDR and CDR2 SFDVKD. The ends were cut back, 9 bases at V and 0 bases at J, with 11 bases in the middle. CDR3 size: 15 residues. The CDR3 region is CATGTLRSGANVLTF. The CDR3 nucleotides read TGTGCCACCGGGACATTACGCTCTGGGGCCAACGTCCTGACTTTC.

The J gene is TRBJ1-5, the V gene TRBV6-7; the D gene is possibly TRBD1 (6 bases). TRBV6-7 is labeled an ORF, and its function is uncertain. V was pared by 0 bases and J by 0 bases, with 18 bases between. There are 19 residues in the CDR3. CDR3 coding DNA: TGTGCCAGCAGTTACTCGACACAGGGAGACGGCAATAGCAATCAGCCCCAGCATTTT. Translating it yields CASSYSTQGDGNSNQPQHF.